This T cell receptor (beta chain) was obtained from a study of T cells after yellow fever vaccination (dated by TCRdb to the late 2010s). Turning to the overall study: The SMART-Seq v4 Ultra Low Input RNA kit was used to prepare libraries from fractions with low cell numbers. To follow T-cell clones before and after both primary and booster YFV17D yellow fever vaccination, bulk TCR alpha and beta repertoires underwent longitudinal sequencing. Blood was drawn at multiple timepoints before and after primary and secondary immunization, with bulk PBMC replicates and cell subsets isolated. The cohort comprised two healthy male donors, one aged 18 to 29 and one aged 30 to 40 years. General study outcomes and caveats: Computational filtering was required because FACS-sorted repertoires could contain abundant contaminating clonotypes from the bulk population. The secondary T-cell response was found to be weaker but faster than the primary response, with a peak reached on day 5 rather than on day 15. After the booster, most clones that had expanded after primary vaccination were detected again (over 95% of CD4 and around nine tenths of CD8), suggesting broad maintenance of memory. A small share of clonotypes was detected in both CD4 and CD8 compartments, with the overlap likely arising from convergent recombination. Because only two donors were included in the study, the extent to which the findings can be generalized is limited.

The germline V gene encodes CDR1 SGHTA and CDR2 FQGNSA. The junction shows trimming of 0 bases on V and 2 bases on J, plus 11 bases between the germline ends. The CDR3 runs 15 residues from the cysteine to the phenylalanine. The CDR3 DNA has 45 bases and is translated from base 1. TCR cDNA was synthesized by 5'RACE template switching, through which a universal primer site and unique molecular identifiers were introduced. Priming for cDNA synthesis came from both the TCR alpha and TCR beta constant segments. Two PCR steps were used to amplify libraries, with sample barcodes and sequencing adapters being added in the second step. Libraries were sequenced on Illumina HiSeq 2500 (2x100 bp) or NovaSeq (2x150 bp). As for how the authors treated the data: MIGEC was used to demultiplex reads and collapse the reads into UMI consensus sequences, and MiXCR was used for V(D)J alignment. Vaccine-responding clonotypes were identified with edgeR using replicate PBMC samples, with FDR below 0.01 and a log2 fold change above 5 up to day 15 being required. Each bulk clonotype received a CD4 or CD8 identity based on whether the sequenced CD4 or CD8 repertoire contained that clonotype at higher abundance. The raw public data were reprocessed by TCRdb itself: fastp quality trimming at Q25, MiXCR clonotype calling, in-frame beta chains only. Rows with a matching CDR3 protein are joined into one entry that keeps the most common DNA and genes. TCRdb's processing, not the authors' own work, is the source of the V and J calls. Present in this sample are some 250,000 distinct CDR3 sequences, around 7% of which were seen just once. The leading ten clones occupy approximately 0.85% of the sample.

Sample treatment or condition, as interpreted from the label and publication: live attenuated yellow fever vaccine strain. PBMCs were isolated from peripheral blood using a standard Ficoll-Paque protocol. Dynabeads CD4 and CD8 positive selection kits were used to isolate CD4 and CD8 T-cell fractions. TriZol was used to extract RNA from bulk PBMCs, from CD4 and CD8 fractions, and from dextramer-positive and dextramer-negative fractions. With respect to this clonotype: Its antigen remains unidentified. Qualities for individual bases were not recorded, and no much larger clone is one base off.

The source was CD4+ T cells sorted from PBMCs, collected 15 days after the yellow fever booster vaccination. The sequence links TRBV7-2 to TRBJ2-7; TRBD2 might be the D gene, on 7 matching bases. The receptor was isolated from a man under 40 who received the YFV17D yellow fever vaccine. The CDR3 corresponds to CASSLAQGGAYEQYF. The bases read TGTGCCAGCAGCTTAGCCCAAGGGGGGGCCTACGAGCAGTACTTC. Beyond the CDR3, the reference TRBV7-2 and TRBJ2-7 genes provide the residues; the full variable domain reads: GAGVSQSPSNKVTEKGKDVELRCDPISGHTALYWYRQSLGQGLEFLIYFQGNSAPDKSGLPSDRFSAERTGGSVSTLTIQRTQQEDSAVYLCASSLAQGGAYEQYFGPGTRLTVT.